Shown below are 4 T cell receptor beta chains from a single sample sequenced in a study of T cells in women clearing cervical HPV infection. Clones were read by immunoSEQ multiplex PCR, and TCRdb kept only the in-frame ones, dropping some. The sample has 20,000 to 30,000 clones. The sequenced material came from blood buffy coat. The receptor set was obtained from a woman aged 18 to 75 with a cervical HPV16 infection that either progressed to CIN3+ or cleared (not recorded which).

The CDR3 sequence: CAISEGGQSKFSNQPQYF. Incomplete CDR3 DNA: TGTGCCATCAGTGAAGGCGGACAGTCCAAGTTTAGCAATCAGCCG. The chain recombines TRBV10-3 with TRBJ2-3, with a tentative D call TRBD1 (6 bases). The CDR3 goes on 3 residues after the read ends, and that part is filled in from the germline J gene. Germline lookup yields CDR1 ENHRY and CDR2 SYGVKD. The CDR3 sequence is 18 residues long.

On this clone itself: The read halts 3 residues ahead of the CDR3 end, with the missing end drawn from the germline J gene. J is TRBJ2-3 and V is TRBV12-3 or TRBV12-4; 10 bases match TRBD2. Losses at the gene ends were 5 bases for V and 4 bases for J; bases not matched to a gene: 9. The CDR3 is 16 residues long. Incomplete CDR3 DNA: TGTGCCAGCAGTCTCTTCTTAGCGGGAGGTTCAGATACG. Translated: CASSLFLAGGSDT. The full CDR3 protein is CASSLFLAGGSDTQYF.

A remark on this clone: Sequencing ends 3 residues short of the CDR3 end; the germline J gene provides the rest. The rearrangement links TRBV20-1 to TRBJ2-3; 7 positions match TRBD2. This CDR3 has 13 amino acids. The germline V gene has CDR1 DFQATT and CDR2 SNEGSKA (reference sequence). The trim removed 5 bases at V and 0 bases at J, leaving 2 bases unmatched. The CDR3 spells CSALAESTDTQYF. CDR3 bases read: TGCAGTGCTCTAGCGGAGAGCACAGATACG.

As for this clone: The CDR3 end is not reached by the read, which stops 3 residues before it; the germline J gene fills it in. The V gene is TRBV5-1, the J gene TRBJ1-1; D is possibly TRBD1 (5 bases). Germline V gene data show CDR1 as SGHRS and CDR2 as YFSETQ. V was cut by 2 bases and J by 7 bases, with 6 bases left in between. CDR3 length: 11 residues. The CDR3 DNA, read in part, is TGCGCCAGCAGCTTTAGGGGTGAA. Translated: CASSFRGE. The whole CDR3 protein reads CASSFRGEAFF.